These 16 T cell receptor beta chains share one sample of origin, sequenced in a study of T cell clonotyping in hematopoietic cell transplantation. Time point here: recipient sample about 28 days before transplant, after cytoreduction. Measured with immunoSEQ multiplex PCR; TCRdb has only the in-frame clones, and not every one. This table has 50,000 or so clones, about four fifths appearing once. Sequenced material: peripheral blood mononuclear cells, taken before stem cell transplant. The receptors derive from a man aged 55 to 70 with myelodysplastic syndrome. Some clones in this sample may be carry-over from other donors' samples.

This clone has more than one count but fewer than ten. The chain's CDR3 is CASSQGAGNTIYF. DNA for the CDR3: TGTGCCAGTTCACAGGGGGCAGGAAACACCATATATTTT. The V and J genes are TRBV19 and TRBJ1-3; 9 bases fit TRBD1. The CDR3 consists of 13 residues. Germline CDR1 is LNHDA and CDR2 is SQIVND (reference sequence). V trimming: 8 bases; J trimming: 4 bases; junction bases outside the gene matches: 3.

This CDR3 is CASIGGRYYEQYF. The CDR3 DNA reads as TGTGCCAGCATCGGGGGGCGGTACTACGAGCAGTACTTC. This rearrangement joins TRBV6-1 to TRBJ2-7; D might be TRBD2 (7 bases). The CDR3 consists of 13 residues. The V gene lost 7 bases and the J gene lost 3 bases, with 13 bases spanning the gap. Germline loops: CDR1 MNHNS, CDR2 SASEGT.

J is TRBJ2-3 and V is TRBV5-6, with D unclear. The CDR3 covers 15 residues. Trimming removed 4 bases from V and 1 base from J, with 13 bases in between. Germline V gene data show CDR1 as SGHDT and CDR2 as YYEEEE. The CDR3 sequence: CASSLPEPRTDTQYF. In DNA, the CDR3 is TGTGCCAGCAGCCTCCCGGAGCCCCGCACAGATACGCAGTATTTT.

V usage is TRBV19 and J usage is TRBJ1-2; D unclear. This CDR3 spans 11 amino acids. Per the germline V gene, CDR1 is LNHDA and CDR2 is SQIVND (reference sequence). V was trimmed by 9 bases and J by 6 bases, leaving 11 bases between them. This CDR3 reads CASTGFDGYTF. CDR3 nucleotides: TGTGCCAGCACGGGGTTCGATGGCTACACCTTC.

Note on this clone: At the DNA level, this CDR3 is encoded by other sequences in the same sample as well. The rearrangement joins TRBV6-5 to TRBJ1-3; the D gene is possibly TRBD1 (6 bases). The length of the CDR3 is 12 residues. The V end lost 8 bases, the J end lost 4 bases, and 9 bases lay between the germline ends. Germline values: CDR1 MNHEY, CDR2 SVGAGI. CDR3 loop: CASRGQGNTIYF. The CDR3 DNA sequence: TGTGCCAGCCGCGGACAGGGAAACACCATATATTTT.

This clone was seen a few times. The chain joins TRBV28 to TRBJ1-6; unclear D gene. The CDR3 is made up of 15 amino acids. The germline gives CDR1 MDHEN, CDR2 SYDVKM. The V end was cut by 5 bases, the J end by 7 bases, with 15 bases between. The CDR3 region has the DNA TGTGCCAGCAGTCCCTCGGGATTTGGCAATTCACCCCTCCACTTT. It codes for CASSPSGFGNSPLHF.

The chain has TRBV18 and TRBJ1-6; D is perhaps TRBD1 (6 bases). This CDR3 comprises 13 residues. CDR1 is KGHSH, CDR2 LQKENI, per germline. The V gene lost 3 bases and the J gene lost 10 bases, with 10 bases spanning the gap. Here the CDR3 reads CASSPRGESPLHF. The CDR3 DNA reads TGTGCCAGCTCACCTAGGGGGGAATCACCCCTCCACTTT.

CDR3 DNA sequence: TGTGCCAGCAGCGGTTGGACCCCTGGAAACACCATATATTTT. Translation gives CASSGWTPGNTIYF. The chain links TRBV9 to TRBJ1-3; no clear D. Trimming shortened V by 3 bases and J by 2 bases, and 9 bases separated the two germline ends. Germline assignment: CDR1 SGDLS and CDR2 YYNGEE. CDR3 size: 14 residues.

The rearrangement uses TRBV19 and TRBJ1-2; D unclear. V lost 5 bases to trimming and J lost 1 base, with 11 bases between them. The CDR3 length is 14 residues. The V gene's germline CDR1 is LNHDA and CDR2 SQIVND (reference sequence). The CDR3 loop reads CASSRGVSNYGYTF. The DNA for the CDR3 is TGTGCCAGTAGTCGTGGTGTCAGTAACTATGGCTACACCTTC.

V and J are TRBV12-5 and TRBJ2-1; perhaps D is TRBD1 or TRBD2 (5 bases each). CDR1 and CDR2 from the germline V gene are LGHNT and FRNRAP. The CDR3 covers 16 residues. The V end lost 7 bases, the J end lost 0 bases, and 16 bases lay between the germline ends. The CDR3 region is CASVTTGTISYNEQFF. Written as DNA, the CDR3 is TGTGCTAGTGTCACGACCGGGACCATCTCCTACAATGAGCAGTTCTTC.

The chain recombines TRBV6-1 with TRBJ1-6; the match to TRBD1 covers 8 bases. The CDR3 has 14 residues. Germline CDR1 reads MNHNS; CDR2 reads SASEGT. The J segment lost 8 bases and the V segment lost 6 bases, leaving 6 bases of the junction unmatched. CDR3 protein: CASRGGQAHSPLHF. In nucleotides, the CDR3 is TGTGCCAGCAGGGGGGGACAGGCACATTCACCCCTCCACTTT.

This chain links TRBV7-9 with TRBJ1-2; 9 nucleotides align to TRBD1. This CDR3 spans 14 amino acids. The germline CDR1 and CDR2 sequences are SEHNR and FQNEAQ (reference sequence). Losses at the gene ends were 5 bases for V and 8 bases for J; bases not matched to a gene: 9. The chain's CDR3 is CASSTETGGGGYTF. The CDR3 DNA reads TGTGCCAGCAGCACCGAAACAGGGGGCGGGGGCTACACCTTC.

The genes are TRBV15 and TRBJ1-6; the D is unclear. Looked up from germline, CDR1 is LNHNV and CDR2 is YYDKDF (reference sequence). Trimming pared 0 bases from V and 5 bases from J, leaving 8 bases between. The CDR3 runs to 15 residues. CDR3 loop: CATSRDPANNSPLHF. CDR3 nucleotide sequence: TGTGCCACCAGCAGAGATCCAGCTAATAATTCACCCCTCCACTTT. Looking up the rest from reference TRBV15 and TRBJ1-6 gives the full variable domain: DAMVIQNPRYQVTQFGKPVTLSCSQTLNHNVMYWYQQKSSQAPKLLFHYYDKDFNNEADTPDNFQSRRPNTSFCFLDIRSPGLGDTAMYLCATSRDPANNSPLHFGNGTRLTVT.

CDR3 sequence reads: CAWRPGGRGAFF. CDR3 DNA sequence: TGTGCCTGGAGGCCAGGGGGCAGAGGAGCTTTCTTT. The rearrangement uses TRBV30 and TRBJ1-1, with 8 positions matching TRBD1. The germline V gene has CDR1 GTSNPN and CDR2 SVGIG (reference sequence). This CDR3 is 12 amino acids long. The V and J ends lost 3 bases and 10 bases, in that order; junction bases with no gene match: 7.

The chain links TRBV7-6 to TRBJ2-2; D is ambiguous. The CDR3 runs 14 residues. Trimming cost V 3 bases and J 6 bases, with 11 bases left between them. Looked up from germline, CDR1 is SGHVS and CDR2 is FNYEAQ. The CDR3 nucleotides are TGTGCCAGCAGCTTTACAGAAGGGTCCGGGGAGCTGTTTTTT. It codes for CASSFTEGSGELFF.

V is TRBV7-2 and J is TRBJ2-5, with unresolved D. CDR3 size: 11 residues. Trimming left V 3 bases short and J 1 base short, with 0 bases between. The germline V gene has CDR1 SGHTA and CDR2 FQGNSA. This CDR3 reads CASSFQETQYF. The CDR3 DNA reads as TGTGCCAGCAGCTTCCAAGAGACCCAGTACTTC.